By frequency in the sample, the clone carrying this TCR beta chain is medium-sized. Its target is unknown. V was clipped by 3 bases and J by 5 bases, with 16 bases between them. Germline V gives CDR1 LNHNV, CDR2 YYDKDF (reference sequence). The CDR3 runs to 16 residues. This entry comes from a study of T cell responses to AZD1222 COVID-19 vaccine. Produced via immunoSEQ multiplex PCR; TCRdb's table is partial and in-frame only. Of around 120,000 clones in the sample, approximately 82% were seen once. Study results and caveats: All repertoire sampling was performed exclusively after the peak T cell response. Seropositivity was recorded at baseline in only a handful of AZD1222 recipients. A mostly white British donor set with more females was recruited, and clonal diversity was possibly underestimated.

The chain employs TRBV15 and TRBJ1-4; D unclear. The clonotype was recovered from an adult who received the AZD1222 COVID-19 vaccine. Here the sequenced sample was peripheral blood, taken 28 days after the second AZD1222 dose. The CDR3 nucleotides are TGTGCCACCAGCAGGGGTTGGGAGGGTCGCAATGAAAAACTGTTTTTT. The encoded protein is CATSRGWEGRNEKLFF.